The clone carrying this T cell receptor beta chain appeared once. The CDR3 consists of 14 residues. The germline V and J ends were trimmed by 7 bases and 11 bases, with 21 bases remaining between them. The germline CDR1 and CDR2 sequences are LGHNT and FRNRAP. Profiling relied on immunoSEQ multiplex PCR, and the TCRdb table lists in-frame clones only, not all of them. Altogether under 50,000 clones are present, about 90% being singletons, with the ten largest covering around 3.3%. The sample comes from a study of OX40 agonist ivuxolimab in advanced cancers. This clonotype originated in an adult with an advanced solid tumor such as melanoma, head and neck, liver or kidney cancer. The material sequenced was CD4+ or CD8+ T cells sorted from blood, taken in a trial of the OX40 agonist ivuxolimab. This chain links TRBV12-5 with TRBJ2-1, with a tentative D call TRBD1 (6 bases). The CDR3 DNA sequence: TGTGCTAGTGCCCCGCTGGAGTGGGGGCAGAAGCAGTTCTTC. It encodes CASAPLEWGQKQFF.